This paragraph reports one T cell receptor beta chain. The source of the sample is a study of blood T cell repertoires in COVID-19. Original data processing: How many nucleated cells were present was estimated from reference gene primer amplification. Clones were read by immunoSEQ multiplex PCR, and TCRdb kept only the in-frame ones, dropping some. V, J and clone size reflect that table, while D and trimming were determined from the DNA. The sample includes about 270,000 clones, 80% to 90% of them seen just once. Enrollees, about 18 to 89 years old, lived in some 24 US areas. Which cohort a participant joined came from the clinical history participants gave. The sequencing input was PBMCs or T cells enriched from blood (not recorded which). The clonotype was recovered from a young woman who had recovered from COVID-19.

The CDR3 sequence: CASSSPSRGQNEQFF. DNA of the CDR3: TGTGCCAGCAGCTCCCCCTCAAGGGGGCAAAATGAGCAGTTCTTC. The V gene is TRBV5-6, the J gene TRBJ2-1, with 7 positions matching TRBD1. CDR3 length: 15 amino acids. The ends lost 3 bases at V and 7 bases at J; junction bases unmatched: 10. Per germline, CDR1 SGHDT and CDR2 YYEEEE.